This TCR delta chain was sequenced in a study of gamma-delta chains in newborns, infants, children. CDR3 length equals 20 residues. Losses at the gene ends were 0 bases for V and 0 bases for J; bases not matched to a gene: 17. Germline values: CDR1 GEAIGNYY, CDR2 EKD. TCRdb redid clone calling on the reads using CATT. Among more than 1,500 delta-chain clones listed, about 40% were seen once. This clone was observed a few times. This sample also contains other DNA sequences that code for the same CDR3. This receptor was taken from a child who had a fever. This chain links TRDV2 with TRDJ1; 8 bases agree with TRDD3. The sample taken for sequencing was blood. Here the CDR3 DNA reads TGTGCCTGTGACACCGTCCCGGGATCGTACTGGGGGCTAAACACCGATAAACTCATCTTT. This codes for CACDTVPGSYWGLNTDKLIF.